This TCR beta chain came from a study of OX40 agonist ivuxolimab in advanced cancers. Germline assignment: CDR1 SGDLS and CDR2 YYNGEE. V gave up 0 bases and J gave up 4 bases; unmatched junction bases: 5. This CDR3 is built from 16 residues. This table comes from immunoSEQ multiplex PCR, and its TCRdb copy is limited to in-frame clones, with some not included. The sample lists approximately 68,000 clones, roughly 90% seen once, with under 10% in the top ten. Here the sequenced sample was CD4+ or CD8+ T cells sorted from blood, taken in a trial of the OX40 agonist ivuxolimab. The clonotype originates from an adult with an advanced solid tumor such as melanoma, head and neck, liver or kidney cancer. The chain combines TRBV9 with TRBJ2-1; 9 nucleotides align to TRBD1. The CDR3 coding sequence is TGTGCCAGCAGCGTAGAGGACAGGGGCCTTTACAATGAGCAGTTCTTC. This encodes CASSVEDRGLYNEQFF.